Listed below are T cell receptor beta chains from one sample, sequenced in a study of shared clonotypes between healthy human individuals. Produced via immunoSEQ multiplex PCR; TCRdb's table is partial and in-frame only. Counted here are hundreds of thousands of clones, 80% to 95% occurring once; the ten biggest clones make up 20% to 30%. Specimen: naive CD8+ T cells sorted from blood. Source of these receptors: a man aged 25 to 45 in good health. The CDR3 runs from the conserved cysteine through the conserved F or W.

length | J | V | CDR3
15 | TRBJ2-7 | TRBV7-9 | CASSWKTSGDYEQYF
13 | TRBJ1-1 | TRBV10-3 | CAISEGGSTEAFF
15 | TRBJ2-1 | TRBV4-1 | CASSSRVQAYNEQFF
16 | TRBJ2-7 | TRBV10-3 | CAISDTTGPSPYEQYF
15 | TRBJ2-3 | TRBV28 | CASSPPGLGKDTQYF
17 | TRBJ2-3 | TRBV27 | CASSTQRSGKGSDTQYF
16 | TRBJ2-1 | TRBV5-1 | CASSPREPLSYNEQFF
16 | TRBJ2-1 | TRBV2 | CASRWIRDRVVDEQFF
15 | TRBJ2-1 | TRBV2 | CASSRTSGEYNEQFF
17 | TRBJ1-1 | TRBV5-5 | CASSLADTRRLNTEAFF
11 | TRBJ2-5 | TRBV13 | CASSLVETQYF
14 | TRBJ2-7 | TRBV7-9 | CASSLAGGRFEQYF
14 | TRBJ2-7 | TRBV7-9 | CASSSNRGIYEQYF
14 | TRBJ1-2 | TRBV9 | CASTEAAANYGYTF
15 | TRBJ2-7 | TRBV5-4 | CASSFGTSGTYEQYF
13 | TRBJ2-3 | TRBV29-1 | CSVLLASTDTQYF
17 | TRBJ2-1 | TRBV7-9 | CAIPADRIRGRDNEQFF
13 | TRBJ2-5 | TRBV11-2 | CASSLVNQETQYF
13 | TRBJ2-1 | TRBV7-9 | CASSLSSYNEQFF
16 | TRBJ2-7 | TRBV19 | CASSMAHGRISYEQYF
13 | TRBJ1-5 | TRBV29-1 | CSVGTEGGQPQHF
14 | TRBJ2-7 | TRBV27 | CASSMGTGTYEQYF
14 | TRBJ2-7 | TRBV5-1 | CASSLESGTHEQYF
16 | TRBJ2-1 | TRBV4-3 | CASSQDFLAGADEQFF
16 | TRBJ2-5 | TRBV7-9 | CASSLIDSSGTETQYF
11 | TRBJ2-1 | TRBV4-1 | CASSQEYEQFF
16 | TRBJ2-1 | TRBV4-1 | CASSQEGQRGSVEQFF
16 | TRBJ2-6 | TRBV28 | CASRGSGYSGANVLTF
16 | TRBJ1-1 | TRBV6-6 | CASSYPTGTPNTEAFF
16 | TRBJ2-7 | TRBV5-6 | CASSSLAGVNPYEQYF
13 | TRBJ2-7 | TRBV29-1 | CSVTGDDSYEQYF
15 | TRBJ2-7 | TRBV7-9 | CASSSHTGGTYEQYF
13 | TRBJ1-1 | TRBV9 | CASNSLKPDGAFF
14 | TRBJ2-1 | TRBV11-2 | CASSPRDPLNEQFF
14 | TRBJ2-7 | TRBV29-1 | CSVAGGRVTYEQYF
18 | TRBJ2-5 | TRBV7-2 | CASSLVLAGVGYQETQYF
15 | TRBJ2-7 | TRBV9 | CASSPFPRDGREQYF
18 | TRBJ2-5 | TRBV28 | CASSLGRRGRKYQETQYF
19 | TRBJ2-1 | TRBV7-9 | CASSPVPGTSGLIYNEQFF
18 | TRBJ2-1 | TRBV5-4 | CASSLAGTSGSSYNEQFF
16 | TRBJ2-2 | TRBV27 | CASSFAGGVGTGELFF
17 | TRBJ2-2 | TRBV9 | CASSATGRLAGAGELFF
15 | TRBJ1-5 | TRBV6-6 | CASTSGFNSNQPQHF
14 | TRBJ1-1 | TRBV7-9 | CASSTGPRGTEAFF
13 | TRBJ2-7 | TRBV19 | CATNVEQSNEQYF
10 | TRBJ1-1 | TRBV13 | CASRDTEAFF
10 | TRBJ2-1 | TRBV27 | CASSLTILFF
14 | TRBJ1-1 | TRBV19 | CASRVSPMNTEAFF
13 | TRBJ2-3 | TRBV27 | CASSEISTDTQYF
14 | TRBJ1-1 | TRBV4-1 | CASSQQLMGTEAFF
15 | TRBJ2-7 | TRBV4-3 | CASSQDWGEAYEQYF
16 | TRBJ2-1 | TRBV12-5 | CASEWGTSGRLYEQFF
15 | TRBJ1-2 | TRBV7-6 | CASSPDRAANYGYTF
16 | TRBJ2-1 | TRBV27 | CASSPTGTGKYNEQFF
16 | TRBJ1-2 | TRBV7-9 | CASSTPRTGTYHGYTF